This TCR beta chain originates from a study of blood T cell repertoires in COVID-19. In the original processing: Estimation of nucleated cell counts relied on the amplification of reference gene primers. Profiled with immunoSEQ multiplex PCR; TCRdb holds only in-frame clones, not every one. V, J and clone size were drawn from that table, and D and trimming were deduced from the DNA. This repertoire shows tens of thousands of clones, 86% found once; its top ten account for roughly 15%. CDR3 length: 14 amino acids. V lost 6 bases and J lost 3; bases outside the gene matches: 5. Looked up from germline, CDR1 is ENHRY and CDR2 is SYGVKD.

The chain has TRBV10-3 and TRBJ2-3, with TRBD2 matching over 8 bases. The sample taken for sequencing was peripheral blood. This clonotype originated in a man aged 55-75 years with active or convalescent COVID-19. The CDR3, as DNA: TGTGCCATCAGGATGGGACTAGTGACAGATACGCAGTATTTT. Translated, it gives CAIRMGLVTDTQYF.